This T cell receptor beta chain was identified in a study of cytomegalovirus exposure and HLA in healthy donors. About the research overall: Findings of an earlier analysis included some 120 million unique TCR beta sequences from 180 million or so T cells.

The PCR employed 60 Vbeta primers together with 13 Jbeta primers. This table comes from immunoSEQ multiplex PCR, and its TCRdb copy is limited to in-frame clones, with some not included. The sample carries about 230,000 clones, just over 75% recorded once. For this clone: What it binds is unknown.

Notes on the study in general: An assumption of roughly uniform sequencing depth across donors underlay the presence/absence analyses.

The sequenced sample was PBMCs. The receptor was derived from an older woman in good health and CMV-seropositive.

CDR3 DNA: TGCGCCAGCAGCTTGTCCCCAGGGGACTATGGCTACACCTTC. It specifies CASSLSPGDYGYTF. V usage is TRBV5-1 and J usage is TRBJ1-2; weak D call: TRBD1 (6 bases). The CDR3 is 14 residues long. Germline V gives CDR1 SGHRS, CDR2 YFSETQ. V was cut by 1 base and J by 3 bases, with 10 bases left in between.